The rows below give T cell receptor beta chains drawn from one sample of a study of radiation and T cells in renal cell carcinoma. Generated by immunoSEQ multiplex PCR, the TCRdb table keeps only in-frame clones and is missing some. The data show some 75,000 clones, with 82% seen just once and approximately 6% held by the top ten. This sample comprised blood, obtained from a patient whose treatment included radiotherapy and nephrectomy. The source of these receptors is a man aged 55 to 70 with renal cell carcinoma. Each CDR3 is given with its conserved first and last residue. D genes are given only for firm matches. Size values are once, few and many counts, or a class for expanded clones, and some rows have none.

D	J	size	V	CDR3	DNA
NA	TRBJ1-3	NA	TRBV15	CATSRDLSGSGNTIYF	TGTGCCACCAGCAGAGATCTCTCGGGTAGTGGAAACACCATATATTTT
TRBD1	TRBJ2-3	NA	TRBV28	CASSSLGTGQYGTQYF	TGTGCCAGCAGTTCGCTAGGGACAGGGCAGTATGGTACGCAGTATTTT
NA	TRBJ1-1	NA	TRBV5-5	CASSPGLLGDTEAFF	TGTGCCAGCAGCCCAGGACTTTTAGGGGACACTGAAGCTTTCTTT
NA	TRBJ2-7	NA	TRBV30	CAWREGWYGNEQYF	TGTGCCTGGAGGGAAGGGTGGTACGGGAACGAGCAGTACTTC
TRBD1	TRBJ2-7	NA	TRBV5-6	CASSGAGTGFYEQYF	TGTGCCAGCAGCGGGGCCGGGACAGGGTTCTACGAGCAGTACTTC
NA	TRBJ1-2	NA	TRBV5-1	CASSYQQVGDGYTF	TGCGCCAGCAGCTACCAGCAGGTGGGGGATGGCTACACCTTC
TRBD2	TRBJ2-2	NA	TRBV7-8	CASSLGTRTTTGELFF	TGTGCCAGCAGCTTAGGGACTAGAACAACCACCGGGGAGCTGTTTTTT
TRBD1	TRBJ2-5	once	TRBV5-1	CASSLGTGYLQETQYF	TGCGCCAGCAGCTTGGGGACAGGGTATTTACAAGAGACCCAGTACTTC
NA	TRBJ2-2	NA	TRBV18	CASSPGQGSTGELFF	TGTGCCAGCTCACCGGGCCAGGGATCCACCGGGGAGCTGTTTTTT
NA	TRBJ2-7	NA	TRBV7-9	CASSPTSGSYEQYF	TGTGCCAGCAGCCCCACCAGCGGTTCCTACGAGCAGTACTTC
NA	TRBJ2-2	NA	TRBV10-1	CASREGGRDTGELFF	TGCGCCAGCAGGGAGGGGGGCCGCGACACCGGGGAGCTGTTTTTT
TRBD1	TRBJ1-5	few	TRBV19	CASSMGRQGIQPQHF	TGTGCCAGTAGTATGGGTCGACAGGGCATCCAGCCCCAGCATTTT
TRBD2	TRBJ2-7	NA	TRBV10-2	CASARLAGDIDEQYF	TGCGCCAGCGCTAGACTAGCGGGAGACATCGACGAGCAGTACTTC
NA	TRBJ2-5	NA	TRBV11-3	CASSSRGSQETQYF	TGTGCCAGCAGTTCTCGGGGTTCCCAAGAGACCCAGTACTTC
NA	TRBJ1-1	NA	TRBV19	CASSMQLLNTEAFF	TGTGCCAGTAGTATGCAGCTCCTGAACACTGAAGCTTTCTTT
NA	TRBJ2-4	once	TRBV6-5	CASSYSRLSPIQYF	TGTGCCAGCAGTTACTCGAGGCTTTCTCCCATTCAGTACTTC
NA	TRBJ1-5	many	TRBV7-2	CASSLVRPAPQHF	TGTGCCAGCAGCTTAGTGAGGCCCGCTCCCCAGCATTTT
NA	TRBJ2-3	NA	TRBV5-1	CASSGTEGGTDTQYF	TGCGCCAGCAGCGGAACAGAAGGGGGGACAGATACGCAGTATTTT
NA	TRBJ2-4	NA	TRBV15	CATSRGRNIQYF	TGTGCCACCAGCAGGGGCCGAAACATTCAGTACTTC
TRBD1	TRBJ2-5	once	TRBV2	CASSPDRSRETQYF	TGTGCCAGCAGCCCGGACAGGTCGCGAGAGACCCAGTACTTC
TRBD1	TRBJ2-3	NA	TRBV6-5	CASSYGGTGDTDTQYF	TGTGCCAGCAGTTACGGGGGGACAGGGGACACAGATACGCAGTATTTT
NA	TRBJ1-3	NA	TRBV9	CASSVGRNSGNTIYF	TGTGCCAGCAGCGTAGGACGGAACTCTGGAAACACCATATATTTT
NA	TRBJ2-3	NA	TRBV2	CASSAGVSFTDTQYF	TGTGCCAGCAGTGCAGGGGTCAGCTTCACAGATACGCAGTATTTT
TRBD1	TRBJ2-7	NA	TRBV28	CASRRGDRDYEQYF	TGTGCCAGCAGACGAGGGGACAGGGACTACGAGCAGTACTTC
NA	TRBJ1-5	NA	TRBV2	CASSARRGNQPQHF	TGTGCCAGCAGTGCAAGGAGGGGGAATCAGCCCCAGCATTTT
TRBD2	TRBJ2-3	NA	TRBV19	CASRKSGSRTDTQYF	TGTGCCAGTAGGAAAAGCGGGAGTAGGACAGATACGCAGTATTTT
NA	TRBJ2-1	NA	TRBV4-2	CASSESPHPLEQFF	TGTGCCAGCAGCGAAAGCCCCCATCCTCTTGAGCAGTTCTTC
NA	TRBJ2-1	once	TRBV15	CATSKRSGAYNEQFF	TGTGCCACCAGCAAGCGTAGCGGAGCCTACAATGAGCAGTTCTTC
NA	TRBJ1-1	medium-sized	TRBV7-9	CASRGRSTEAFF	TGTGCCAGCAGGGGGCGAAGCACTGAAGCTTTCTTT
NA	TRBJ1-1	many	TRBV15	CATSRETGFAAFF	TGTGCCACCAGCAGAGAAACAGGGTTCGCAGCTTTCTTT
NA	TRBJ2-5	NA	TRBV21-1	CASLGRVEETQYF	TGTGCCAGCCTGGGGAGGGTGGAGGAGACCCAGTACTTC
TRBD2	TRBJ2-1	NA	TRBV9	CASSPGLAVSEQFF	TGTGCCAGCAGCCCGGGACTAGCGGTATCTGAGCAGTTCTTC
NA	TRBJ2-7	NA	TRBV5-6	CASSRRLYEQYF	TGTGCCAGCAGCAGGAGACTTTACGAGCAGTACTTC
NA	TRBJ2-7	NA	TRBV21-1	CASSPRGTGFSYEQYF	TGTGCCAGCAGCCCTAGAGGGACAGGGTTTTCCTACGAGCAGTACTTC
NA	TRBJ2-7	NA	TRBV4-2	CASSQSGDLFGEQYF	TGTGCCAGCAGCCAGTCGGGAGACCTCTTTGGGGAGCAGTACTTC
TRBD1	TRBJ2-7	NA	TRBV6-5	CASSYSFLDRAYEQYF	TGTGCCAGCAGTTACTCCTTTTTGGACAGGGCCTACGAGCAGTACTTC
NA	TRBJ1-2	NA	TRBV29-1	CSVGNWGGYGYTF	TGCAGCGTTGGGAATTGGGGGGGCTATGGCTACACCTTC
TRBD1	TRBJ2-3	NA	TRBV19	CASRRRGRETTDTQYF	TGTGCCAGTAGGCGCAGGGGGAGAGAAACCACAGATACGCAGTATTTT
TRBD2	TRBJ2-1	NA	TRBV18	CASSPLNSGSEREQFF	TGTGCCAGCTCACCACTGAATAGCGGGAGTGAGCGGGAGCAGTTCTTC
NA	TRBJ2-3	NA	TRBV6-6	CASTQGDTQYF	TGTGCCAGCACCCAAGGGGATACGCAGTATTTT
NA	TRBJ2-2	NA	TRBV7-9	CASSATSITGELFF	TGTGCCAGCAGCGCTACTAGTATCACCGGGGAGCTGTTTTTT
NA	TRBJ2-1	NA	TRBV15	CATSRRRPDEQFF	TGTGCCACCAGCAGACGTCGGCCTGATGAGCAGTTCTTC
NA	TRBJ2-2	once	TRBV19	CASSGSRHRGNTGELFF	TGTGCCAGTAGTGGCAGTAGACATAGAGGGAACACCGGGGAGCTGTTTTTT
NA	TRBJ1-3	NA	TRBV11-3	CASSLGPGNTIYF	TGTGCCAGCAGCCTCGGACCAGGAAACACCATATATTTT
NA	TRBJ1-3	NA	TRBV9	CASSVSGNSGNTIYF	TGTGCCAGCAGCGTGTCAGGGAACTCTGGAAACACCATATATTTT
NA	TRBJ1-1	NA	TRBV7-9	CASSSNRVGDLTEAFF	TGTGCCAGCAGCTCGAACAGGGTGGGGGATCTCACTGAAGCTTTCTTT
NA	TRBJ2-3	NA	TRBV13	CASSLGLVPNTQYF	TGTGCCAGCAGCTTAGGACTAGTCCCAAATACGCAGTATTTT
NA	TRBJ2-1	few	TRBV9	CASSAPGTGPNEQFF	TGTGCCAGCAGCGCTCCCGGGACGGGGCCTAATGAGCAGTTCTTC
TRBD1	TRBJ2-7	NA	TRBV7-8	CASSPLTRQGYEQYF	TGTGCCAGCAGCCCACTTACCCGACAGGGCTACGAGCAGTACTTC
NA	TRBJ2-7	NA	TRBV5-1	CASSLDGLTPYEQYF	TGCGCCAGCAGCTTGGACGGATTGACCCCCTACGAGCAGTACTTC
NA	TRBJ2-7	NA	TRBV18	CASSPGREGEQYF	TGTGCCAGCTCACCAGGCAGAGAAGGCGAGCAGTACTTC
NA	TRBJ1-1	NA	TRBV11-3	CASSQDRSEAFF	TGTGCCAGCAGCCAAGACAGGTCGGAAGCTTTCTTT
NA	TRBJ1-1	NA	TRBV9	CASSALPGGGSEAFF	TGTGCCAGCAGCGCTCTCCCGGGGGGTGGCTCTGAAGCTTTCTTT
TRBD2	TRBJ2-1	NA	TRBV19	CASSYGTSGRDEQFF	TGTGCCAGTAGTTACGGGACTAGCGGGAGAGATGAGCAGTTCTTC
NA	TRBJ2-2	NA	TRBV11-3	CASSFGYGEGGELFF	TGTGCCAGCAGCTTCGGATATGGGGAAGGCGGGGAGCTGTTTTTT
NA	TRBJ2-3	NA	TRBV9	CASSVGDTSTDTQYF	TGTGCCAGCAGCGTAGGGGACACAAGCACAGATACGCAGTATTTT